The entry below describes one T cell receptor (beta chain). Its cognate antigen is unknown. The sample belongs to a study of CD4 T cells in relation to SARS-CoV-2 and coronaviruses. On the study more broadly: No peptide or an HIV-1 Nef peptide pool served as negative control.

Repertoires were generated with immunoSEQ multiplex PCR, while TCRdb's copy carries only in-frame clones and drops some. Here the sample spans tens of thousands of clones, approximately 80% being singletons. CD4+ T cells from unexposed donors were obtained before the COVID-19 pandemic (2011-2018). The cells were cultured for over eight days before CD4+ T cells were isolated. PBMCs were plated at roughly 2.1 million per well in IL-2-containing medium. General study results and limits: Monoreactive clones expanded significantly more to SARS-CoV-2 than crossreactive clones did. In about 65% of donors, memory CD4+ clonotypes crossrecognized SARS-CoV-2 and at least one common cold coronavirus spike.

The sequencing sample was made of CD4+ T cells from PBMCs, cultured in vitro. The TCR comes from a human donor in good health.

The chain's CDR3 is CASSDDRNNEQFF. CDR3 nucleotide sequence: TGCGCCAGCAGCGATGACAGGAACAATGAGCAGTTCTTC. V is TRBV5-1 and J is TRBJ2-1; TRBD1 might be the D (6 bases). The CDR3 is 13 amino acids. V was cut by 4 bases and J by 5 bases, with 10 bases left in between. From germline, CDR1 is SGHRS and CDR2 YFSETQ. The full variable domain, its missing parts supplied by reference TRBV5-1 and TRBJ2-1, is KAGVTQTPRYLIKTRGQQVTLSCSPISGHRSVSWYQQTPGQGLQFLFEYFSETQRNKGNFPGRFSGRQFSNSRSEMNVSTLELGDSALYLCASSDDRNNEQFFGPGTRLTVL.